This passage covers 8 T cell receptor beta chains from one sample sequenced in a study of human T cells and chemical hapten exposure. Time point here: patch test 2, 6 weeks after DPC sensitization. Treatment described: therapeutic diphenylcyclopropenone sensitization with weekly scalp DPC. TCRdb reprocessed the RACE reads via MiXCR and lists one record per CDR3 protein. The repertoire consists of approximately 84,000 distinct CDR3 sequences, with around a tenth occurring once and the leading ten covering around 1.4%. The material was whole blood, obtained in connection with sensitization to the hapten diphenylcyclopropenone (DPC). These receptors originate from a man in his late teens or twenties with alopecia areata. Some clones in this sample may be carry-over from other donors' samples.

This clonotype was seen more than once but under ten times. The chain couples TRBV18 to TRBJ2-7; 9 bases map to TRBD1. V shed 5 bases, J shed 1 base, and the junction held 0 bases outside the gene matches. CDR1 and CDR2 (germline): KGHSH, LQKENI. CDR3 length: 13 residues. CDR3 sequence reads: CASSGTGSYEQYF. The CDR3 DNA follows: TGTGCCAGCTCAGGGACAGGGTCCTACGAGCAGTACTTC. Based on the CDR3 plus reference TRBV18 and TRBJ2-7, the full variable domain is NAGVMQNPRHLVRRRGQEARLRCSPMKGHSHVYWYRQLPEEGLKFMVYLQKENIIDESGMPKERFSAEFPKEGPSILRIQQVVRGDSAAYFCASSGTGSYEQYFGPGTRLTVT.

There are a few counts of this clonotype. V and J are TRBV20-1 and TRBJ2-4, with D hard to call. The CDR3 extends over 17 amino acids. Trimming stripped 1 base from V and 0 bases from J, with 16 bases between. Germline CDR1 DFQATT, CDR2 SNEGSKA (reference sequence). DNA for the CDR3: TGCAGTGCTAGAGGCTCTAGTCCGACCTTAGCCAAAAACATTCAGTACTTC. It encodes CSARGSSPTLAKNIQYF.

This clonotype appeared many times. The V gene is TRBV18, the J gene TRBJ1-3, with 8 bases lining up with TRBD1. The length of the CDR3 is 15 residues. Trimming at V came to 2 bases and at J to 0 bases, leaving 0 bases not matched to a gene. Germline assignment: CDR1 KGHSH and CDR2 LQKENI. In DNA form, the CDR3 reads TGTGCCAGCTCACCAGGACAGGGCTCTGGAAACACCATATATTTT. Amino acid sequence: CASSPGQGSGNTIYF. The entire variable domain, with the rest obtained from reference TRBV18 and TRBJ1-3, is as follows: NAGVMQNPRHLVRRRGQEARLRCSPMKGHSHVYWYRQLPEEGLKFMVYLQKENIIDESGMPKERFSAEFPKEGPSILRIQQVVRGDSAAYFCASSPGQGSGNTIYFGEGSWLTVV.

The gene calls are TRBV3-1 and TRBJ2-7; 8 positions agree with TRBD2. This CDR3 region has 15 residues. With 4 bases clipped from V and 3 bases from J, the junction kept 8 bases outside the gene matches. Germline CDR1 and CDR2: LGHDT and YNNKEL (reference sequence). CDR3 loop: CASSPLAGSGYEQYF. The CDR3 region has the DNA TGTGCCAGCAGCCCTTTAGCGGGGAGTGGCTACGAGCAGTACTTC.

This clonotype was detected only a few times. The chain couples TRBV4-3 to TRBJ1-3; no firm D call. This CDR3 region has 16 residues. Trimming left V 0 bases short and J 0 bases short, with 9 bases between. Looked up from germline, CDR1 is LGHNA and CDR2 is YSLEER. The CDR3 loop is CASSQDPDVSGNTIYF. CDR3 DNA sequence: TGCGCCAGCAGCCAAGATCCCGATGTCTCTGGAAACACCATATATTTT.

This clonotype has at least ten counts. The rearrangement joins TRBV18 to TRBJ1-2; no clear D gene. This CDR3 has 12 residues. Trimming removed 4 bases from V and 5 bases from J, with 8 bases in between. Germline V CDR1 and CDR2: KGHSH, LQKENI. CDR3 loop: CASSLTPYGYTF. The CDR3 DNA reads TGTGCCAGCTCACTAACACCTTATGGCTACACCTTC.

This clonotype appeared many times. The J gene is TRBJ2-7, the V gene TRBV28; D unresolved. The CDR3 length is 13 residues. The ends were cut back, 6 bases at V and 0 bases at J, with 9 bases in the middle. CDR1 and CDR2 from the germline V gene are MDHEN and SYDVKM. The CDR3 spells CASRGSSSYEQYF. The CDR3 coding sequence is TGTGCCAGCAGAGGGTCGAGCTCCTACGAGCAGTACTTC.

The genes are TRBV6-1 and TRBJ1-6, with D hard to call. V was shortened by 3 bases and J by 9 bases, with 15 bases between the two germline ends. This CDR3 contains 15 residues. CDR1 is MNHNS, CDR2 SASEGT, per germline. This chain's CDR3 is CASSEVHSVFSPLHF. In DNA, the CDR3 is TGTGCCAGCAGTGAGGTACACAGTGTTTTTTCACCCCTCCACTTT.